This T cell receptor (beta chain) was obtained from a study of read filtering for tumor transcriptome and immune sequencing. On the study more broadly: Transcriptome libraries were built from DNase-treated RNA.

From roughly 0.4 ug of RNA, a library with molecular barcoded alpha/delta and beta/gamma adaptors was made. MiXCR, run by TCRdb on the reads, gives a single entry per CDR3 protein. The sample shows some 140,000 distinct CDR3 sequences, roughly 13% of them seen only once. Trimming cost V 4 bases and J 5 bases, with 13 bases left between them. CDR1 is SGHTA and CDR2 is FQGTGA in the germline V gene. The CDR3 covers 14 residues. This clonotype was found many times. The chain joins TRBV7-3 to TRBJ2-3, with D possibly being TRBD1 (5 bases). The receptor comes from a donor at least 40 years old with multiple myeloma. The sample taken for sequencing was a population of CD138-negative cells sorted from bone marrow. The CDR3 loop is CASSYTGPEDTQYF. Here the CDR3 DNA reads TGTGCCAGCAGCTATACAGGACCTGAAGATACGCAGTATTTT.